This paragraph reports one T cell receptor beta chain. Its antigen remains undetermined. Base qualities are not at hand, and no much larger clone is one base apart. To demonstrate the VDJtools post-analysis software, the study profiled TCR beta repertoires from the peripheral blood of about 13 young patients with multiple sclerosis. The multiple sclerosis patients were children and adolescents ranging in age from about 6 to 16 years. The data were obtained in a study of post-analysis software for immune sequencing data (dated by TCRdb to 2015 to 2017). Regarding the study in general: Disease courses on record covered relapsing-remitting, secondary progressive and progressive-relapsing multiple sclerosis, though some patients had no subtype annotation. The multiple sclerosis patient repertoires were compared with under 13 previously published healthy control repertoires from donors aged about 6 to 26 years. A subset of samples was prepared in parallel using single-end sample barcoding, then pooled and co-amplified after Illumina adapter ligation.

Sequences SGDLS (CDR1) and YYNGEE (CDR2) are obtained from the germline V gene. Its CDR3 holds 14 amino acids, cysteine through phenylalanine. The read is trimmed to its CDR3 DNA, 42 bases read in frame from base 1. Libraries were prepared through PCR. The listed sequencing device is Illumina HiSeq 2500. To reduce PCR and sequencing biases, unique molecular identifiers were built into the TCR beta cDNA libraries. Approximately 500,000 cDNA molecules were obtained for every 1 to 10 million input T cells, so each molecule roughly corresponded to one T cell. Patient libraries were prepared and sequenced with the same protocol used for the earlier healthy control dataset. Samples belonging to the same batch were prepared together, multiplexed and sequenced on a shared HiSeq lane. As for the authors' bioinformatics: MIGEC was used to process the raw barcoded reads, and molecular identifier groups with only a single read were discarded before consensus assembly and CDR3 extraction. Clonotype tables were post-analysed with VDJtools, normalizing diversity by down-sampling all datasets to the smallest sample size. To correct batch-related cross-sample contamination, repertoire overlap clustering matched CDR3 amino acid sequences but not nucleotide sequences. TCRdb reran the public reads through fastp at Q25 and MiXCR, keeping productive beta chains. Here each entry gathers all rows of one CDR3 protein and keeps the most common genes and DNA. Here the V and J calls rest on TCRdb's processing, not on the authors' analysis. A total of about 820,000 distinct CDR3 sequences appear in this sample, about 57% of them only once. The ten largest clones add up to 4.6% of the sample.

Overall study results and their limits: Strong co-clustering of samples prepared in the same batch was shown by direct clustering with F measure, prompting a batch-effect correction. The control group was slightly older than the multiple sclerosis patient group. Significantly higher frequencies in patients than in controls were found for several TRBV segments, including TRBV5-6, TRBV5-1 and TRBV20-1. Significantly lower normalized Chao1 diversity was found in multiple sclerosis patients than in controls, suggesting substantial peripheral T-cell clonal expansion.

Sequencing was performed on blood. The TCR was taken from a girl aged 10-17 years with multiple sclerosis. The chain was built from TRBV9 and TRBJ2-4, with no D gene named confidently. The J call could be wrong; TRBJ2-7 is a better fit for the DNA end. The CDR3 reads CASSVAGFSYEQYF. The nucleotide sequence is given as TGTGCCAGCAGCGTAGCTGGGTTCTCCTACGAGCAGTACTTC.